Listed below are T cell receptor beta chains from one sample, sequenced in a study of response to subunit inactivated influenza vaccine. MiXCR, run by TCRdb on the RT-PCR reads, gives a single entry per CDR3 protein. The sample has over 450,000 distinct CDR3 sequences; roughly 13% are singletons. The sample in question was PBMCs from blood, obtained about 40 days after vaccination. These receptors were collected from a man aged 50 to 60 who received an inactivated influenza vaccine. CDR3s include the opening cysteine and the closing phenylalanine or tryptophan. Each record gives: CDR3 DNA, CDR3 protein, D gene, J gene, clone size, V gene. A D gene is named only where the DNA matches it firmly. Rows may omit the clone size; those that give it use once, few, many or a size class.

CDR3nt: TGTGCCATCAGCGTGACAGGGGGCACAGATACGCAGTATTTT
CDR3aa: CAISVTGGTDTQYF
d_gene: TRBD1
j_gene: TRBJ2-3
abundance: .
v_gene: TRBV10-3

CDR3nt: TGCAGCGTTGACAGGGGAACAGATACGCAGTATTTT
CDR3aa: CSVDRGTDTQYF
d_gene: .
j_gene: TRBJ2-3
abundance: many
v_gene: TRBV29-1

CDR3nt: TGTGCCAGCAGCGTTCGGGAGCCCCTCGGGGAGCTGTTTTTT
CDR3aa: CASSVREPLGELFF
d_gene: .
j_gene: TRBJ2-2
abundance: few
v_gene: TRBV7-2

CDR3nt: TGTGCCAGCGGGATCCACAGGGGATACGAGCAGTACTTC
CDR3aa: CASGIHRGYEQYF
d_gene: TRBD1
j_gene: TRBJ2-7
abundance: .
v_gene: TRBV5-8

CDR3nt: TGTGCCAGCAGCTTAGGGATAGGGCGCGACTATGGCTACACCTTC
CDR3aa: CASSLGIGRDYGYTF
d_gene: .
j_gene: TRBJ1-2
abundance: few
v_gene: TRBV7-9

CDR3nt: TGCAGTGCTAGAGATGAGAGGGGTTGGGATGAGCAGTTCTTC
CDR3aa: CSARDERGWDEQFF
d_gene: .
j_gene: TRBJ2-1
abundance: many
v_gene: TRBV20-1

CDR3nt: TGTGCCACCGATGGGACAGAGTATAGCAATCAGCCCCAGCATTTT
CDR3aa: CATDGTEYSNQPQHF
d_gene: TRBD1
j_gene: TRBJ1-5
abundance: few
v_gene: TRBV24-1

CDR3nt: TGCGCCAGTAACTCCGGGACAGGGTGGCGAAATGAGCAGTTCTTC
CDR3aa: CASNSGTGWRNEQFF
d_gene: TRBD1
j_gene: TRBJ2-1
abundance: .
v_gene: TRBV5-1

CDR3nt: TGTGCCAGCAGTTCCCCCGGCGGTAACGGCTACACCTTC
CDR3aa: CASSSPGGNGYTF
d_gene: .
j_gene: TRBJ1-2
abundance: many
v_gene: TRBV7-3

CDR3nt: TGCGCCAGCAGGGGGAACGAAAGGACCTACGAGCAGTACTTC
CDR3aa: CASRGNERTYEQYF
d_gene: .
j_gene: TRBJ2-7
abundance: few
v_gene: TRBV5-1

CDR3nt: TGTGCCAGCAGACCGGGACAGGGTCCCTACAATGAGCAGTTCTTC
CDR3aa: CASRPGQGPYNEQFF
d_gene: TRBD1
j_gene: TRBJ2-1
abundance: .
v_gene: TRBV7-2

CDR3nt: TGTGCCTGGGCGGGGGGACTAGCAGTAAACGAGCAGTTCTTC
CDR3aa: CAWAGGLAVNEQFF
d_gene: TRBD2
j_gene: TRBJ2-1
abundance: few
v_gene: TRBV30

CDR3nt: TGCGCCAGCAGCGCTCTACTAGCGGGGGGGCCCTCAGATACGCAGTATTTT
CDR3aa: CASSALLAGGPSDTQYF
d_gene: TRBD2
j_gene: TRBJ2-3
abundance: .
v_gene: TRBV5-1

CDR3nt: TGTGCCAGCAGGGGACAGTACATGAACACTGAAGCTTTCTTT
CDR3aa: CASRGQYMNTEAFF
d_gene: TRBD1
j_gene: TRBJ1-1
abundance: .
v_gene: TRBV5-4

CDR3nt: TGTGCCAGCAGTGTAAGAAGATTAAACAATGAGCAGTTCTTC
CDR3aa: CASSVRRLNNEQFF
d_gene: .
j_gene: TRBJ2-1
abundance: many
v_gene: TRBV2

CDR3nt: TGTGCCAGCAGCCCGTGGACAGGGTTCGAGCAGTACTTC
CDR3aa: CASSPWTGFEQYF
d_gene: TRBD1
j_gene: TRBJ2-7
abundance: few
v_gene: TRBV7-9

CDR3nt: TGTGCCAGCCGCGGTGACAGCAGGACTGAAGCTTTCTTT
CDR3aa: CASRGDSRTEAFF
d_gene: .
j_gene: TRBJ1-1
abundance: many
v_gene: TRBV10-3

CDR3nt: TGTGCCAGCAGCCCCAGCAGGGACACCGGGGAGCTGTTTTTT
CDR3aa: CASSPSRDTGELFF
d_gene: .
j_gene: TRBJ2-2
abundance: .
v_gene: TRBV3-1

CDR3nt: TGTGCCAGCAGAGCCGACAGGGCAAAAAATTCACCCCTCCACTTT
CDR3aa: CASRADRAKNSPLHF
d_gene: TRBD1
j_gene: TRBJ1-6
abundance: .
v_gene: TRBV27

CDR3nt: TGCAGTGCTAGAGCCGGACTCCTGAACCCTGAGCAGTACTTC
CDR3aa: CSARAGLLNPEQYF
d_gene: .
j_gene: TRBJ2-7
abundance: few
v_gene: TRBV20-1

CDR3nt: TGTGCCAGCAGCTTGTTGACGGGAGGGCCTCCCGAGCAGTACTTC
CDR3aa: CASSLLTGGPPEQYF
d_gene: TRBD2
j_gene: TRBJ2-7
abundance: .
v_gene: TRBV5-6

CDR3nt: TGTGCCAGCAGCCAAGTTACAGGGTTCACAGATACGCAGTATTTT
CDR3aa: CASSQVTGFTDTQYF
d_gene: .
j_gene: TRBJ2-3
abundance: few
v_gene: TRBV4-2

CDR3nt: TGCAGCGTTGAAGTCAGGACAAACACCATATATTTT
CDR3aa: CSVEVRTNTIYF
d_gene: .
j_gene: TRBJ1-3
abundance: many
v_gene: TRBV29-1

CDR3nt: TGCGCCAGCAGCCAGACTTATAGGGAGGTTTACGAGCAGTACTTC
CDR3aa: CASSQTYREVYEQYF
d_gene: .
j_gene: TRBJ2-7
abundance: many
v_gene: TRBV4-3

CDR3nt: TGTGCCACCAGCAGAGAGAGGGGAGCAGGCTACTCTGGAAACACCATATATTTT
CDR3aa: CATSRERGAGYSGNTIYF
d_gene: .
j_gene: TRBJ1-3
abundance: .
v_gene: TRBV15

CDR3nt: TGCAGTGCTAGGCGGGGACGCCGTGCCTACAATGAGCAGTTCTTC
CDR3aa: CSARRGRRAYNEQFF
d_gene: .
j_gene: TRBJ2-1
abundance: .
v_gene: TRBV20-1

CDR3nt: TGTGCCATCAGAGACGGGACAGGGGCAAAGGCCGGGGAGCTGTTTTTT
CDR3aa: CAIRDGTGAKAGELFF
d_gene: TRBD1
j_gene: TRBJ2-2
abundance: .
v_gene: TRBV10-3

CDR3nt: TGCGCCAGCAGCTACGCGACAACCGACGGCTACACCTTC
CDR3aa: CASSYATTDGYTF
d_gene: .
j_gene: TRBJ1-2
abundance: few
v_gene: TRBV5-1

CDR3nt: TGTGCCAGCAGTATTCACACCGGGGAGCTGTTTTTT
CDR3aa: CASSIHTGELFF
d_gene: .
j_gene: TRBJ2-2
abundance: .
v_gene: TRBV12-3/TRBV12-4

CDR3nt: TGTGCCACCAGCAGAGATCTTGTGTGGACTAGCACCTCCAATGAGCAGTTCTTC
CDR3aa: CATSRDLVWTSTSNEQFF
d_gene: TRBD2
j_gene: TRBJ2-1
abundance: few
v_gene: TRBV15

CDR3nt: TGTGCCAGCAGTGTTAGGACAGGGACGGGAGAGACCCAGTACTTC
CDR3aa: CASSVRTGTGETQYF
d_gene: TRBD1
j_gene: TRBJ2-5
abundance: few
v_gene: TRBV25-1